The 29 T cell receptor beta chains given below trace back to one sample, sequenced in a study of blood T cell repertoires in COVID-19. The assay was immunoSEQ multiplex PCR, and TCRdb's table has in-frame clones only and misses some. The sample lists almost 500,000 clones, 70% to 90% occurring once. What was sequenced was PBMCs or T cells enriched from blood (not recorded which). Source of these receptors: a woman aged 55-70 years who had recovered from COVID-19.

The chain uses TRBV6-5 and TRBJ1-2; tentative D call: TRBD1 (6 bases). V was pared by 6 bases and J by 7 bases, with 24 bases between. Per germline, CDR1 MNHEY and CDR2 SVGAGI. The length of the CDR3 is 16 residues. The CDR3 nucleotides are TGTGCCAGCAGCTACCAGATCGGACAGACGGGTCGTGGCTACACCTTC. Protein: CASSYQIGQTGRGYTF.

The chain joins TRBV23-1 to TRBJ2-7, with a possible D match to TRBD1 (5 bases). TRBV23-1 is recorded as an ORF, its role being uncertain. CDR3 size: 16 residues. The V gene lost 2 bases and the J gene lost 0 bases, with 14 bases spanning the gap. The chain's CDR3 is CASSQPQGCSSYEQYV. The DNA of the CDR3 is TGCGCCAGCAGTCAACCCCAGGGATGTAGCTCCTACGAGCAGTACGTC.

The V call is TRBV30, the J call TRBJ2-7, with D perhaps TRBD1 (7 bases). The CDR3 spans 16 residues. Trimming stripped 0 bases from V and 3 bases from J, with 18 bases between. Germline V lookup: CDR1 GTSNPN, CDR2 SVGIG (reference sequence). This chain's CDR3 is CAWSVRRDSQYYEQYV. In DNA form, the CDR3 reads TGTGCCTGGAGTGTAAGGCGGGACAGCCAATACTACGAGCAGTACGTC.

J is TRBJ2-2 and V is TRBV2, with 7 bases aligning to TRBD1. This CDR3 region has 16 residues. J was trimmed by 0 bases and V by 2 bases; bases with no gene match: 3. In germline, CDR1 is SNHLY, CDR2 FYNNEI. DNA for the CDR3: TGTGCCAGCAGTGAATTGGGGACAGCGAACACCGGGGAGCTGTTTTTT. Translated: CASSELGTANTGELFF.

This chain joins TRBV4-1 and TRBJ1-1, with D tentatively TRBD1 (6 bases). Per germline, CDR1 MGHRA and CDR2 YSYEKL. The CDR3 is made up of 14 amino acids. Trimming pared 1 base from V and 1 base from J, leaving 7 bases between. DNA of the CDR3: TGCGCCAGCAGCCAAGTGACAGGGAACACTGAAGCTTTCTTT. Protein product: CASSQVTGNTEAFF.

CDR3 coding DNA: TGTGCCAGCAGCGTTGACAGAGGAGATGAAGCTTTCTTT. This codes for CASSVDRGDEAFF. The chain has TRBV5-6 and TRBJ1-1, with D possibly matching TRBD1 (5 bases). Germline V CDR1 and CDR2: SGHDT, YYEEEE. V lost 4 bases and J 7 bases, leaving 14 bases between the germline ends. CDR3 length: 13 residues.

This chain uses TRBV15 with TRBJ1-5; the D gene is possibly TRBD1 (6 bases). Germline values: CDR1 LNHNV, CDR2 YYDKDF (reference sequence). The CDR3 has 14 amino acids. V was shortened by 0 bases and J by 8 bases, with 11 bases between the two germline ends. CDR3 DNA: TGTGCCACCAGCAGAGAACAGGGCCCAGAGCCCCAGCATTTT. It is translated as CATSREQGPEPQHF. Looking up the rest from reference TRBV15 and TRBJ1-5 gives the full variable domain: DAMVIQNPRYQVTQFGKPVTLSCSQTLNHNVMYWYQQKSSQAPKLLFHYYDKDFNNEADTPDNFQSRRPNTSFCFLDIRSPGLGDTAMYLCATSREQGPEPQHFGDGTRLSIL.

J is TRBJ2-2 and V is TRBV11-2, with a possible D match to TRBD1 (6 bases). Between the trimmed V and J ends, which lost 1 base and 0 bases, there was a span of 12 bases. The CDR3 is 17 amino acids. Per germline, CDR1 SGHAT and CDR2 FQNNGV. CDR3 protein: CASSLASGVANTGELFF. CDR3 sequence (DNA): TGTGCCAGCAGCTTAGCCTCAGGGGTGGCGAACACCGGGGAGCTGTTTTTT.

The V gene is TRBV6-5, the J gene TRBJ2-2; D perhaps matches TRBD1 (5 bases). Trimming left V 2 bases short and J 0 bases short, with 7 bases between. The CDR3 extends over 15 amino acids. Germline CDR1 MNHEY, CDR2 SVGAGI. CDR3 sequence: CASSYTGPNTGELFF. In DNA, the CDR3 is TGTGCCAGCAGTTACACAGGACCGAACACCGGGGAGCTGTTTTTT.

The chain is built from TRBV6-6 and TRBJ1-5, with a weak D call TRBD1 (5 bases). Looked up from germline, CDR1 is MNHNY and CDR2 is SVGAGI (reference sequence). V lost 6 bases and J 5 bases, leaving 14 bases between the germline ends. This CDR3 contains 14 residues. CDR3 nucleotides: TGTGCCAGCAGCTCGGGGGGGAGGGATCAGCCCCAGCATTTT. It yields the protein CASSSGGRDQPQHF.

In this sample, this clone turned up a few times. This chain uses TRBV7-2 with TRBJ1-2; D ambiguous. Trimming left V 3 bases short and J 2 bases short, with 7 bases between. The V gene's germline CDR1 is SGHTA and CDR2 FQGNSA. The CDR3 is made up of 13 amino acids. This CDR3 is CASSFGVNYGYTF. The CDR3 bases are TGTGCCAGCAGCTTCGGGGTGAACTATGGCTACACCTTC.

The V gene is TRBV3-1 (or the pseudogene TRBV3-2), the J gene TRBJ2-7, with TRBD2 matching over 14 bases. The CDR3 runs 18 residues. Losses at the gene ends were 0 bases for V and 2 bases for J; bases not matched to a gene: 6. The V gene's germline CDR1 is LGHDT and CDR2 YNNKEL (reference sequence). The chain's CDR3 is CASSQDGTSGGATYEQYV. CDR3 sequence (DNA): TGTGCCAGCAGCCAAGATGGGACTAGCGGGGGCGCGACCTACGAGCAGTACGTC.

The rearrangement uses TRBV19 and TRBJ1-1; a weak D match, TRBD1 (5 bases). Trimming removed 3 bases at V and 0 bases at J, with 11 bases between. The CDR3 is 15 residues long. Germline assignment: CDR1 LNHDA and CDR2 SQIVND (reference sequence). Here the CDR3 reads CASSIPSGLNTEAFF. In DNA form, the CDR3 reads TGTGCCAGTAGTATTCCTTCAGGGTTGAACACTGAAGCTTTCTTT.

This clone occurred once. The rearrangement links TRBV19 to TRBJ1-2, with D perhaps matching TRBD1 (5 bases). Germline V gene sequence: CDR1 LNHDA, CDR2 SQIVND (reference sequence). The CDR3 totals 14 residues. V was shortened by 6 bases and J by 0 bases, with 11 bases between the two germline ends. The CDR3 region is CASRRAGSNYGYTF. As DNA, the CDR3 is TGTGCCAGTAGGAGAGCAGGGTCTAACTATGGCTACACCTTC.

V usage is TRBV7-9 and J usage is TRBJ2-7, with D perhaps TRBD1 (6 bases). V dropped 4 bases and J dropped 2 bases, with 6 bases sitting between them. Germline CDR1 reads SEHNR; CDR2 reads FQNEAQ (reference sequence). This CDR3 spans 12 amino acids. The CDR3 region is CASSWGPYEQYF. The CDR3 DNA reads TGTGCCAGCAGCTGGGGGCCCTACGAGCAGTACTTC.

The CDR3 nucleotides read TGTGCCAGCAGCCAGGCGGGGGATGGCTACACCTTC. This codes for CASSQAGDGYTF. The chain carries TRBV3-1 (or the pseudogene TRBV3-2) and TRBJ1-2; D might be TRBD1 (5 bases). Between the trimmed V and J ends, which lost 3 bases and 6 bases, there was a span of 8 bases. There are 12 residues in the CDR3. Per germline, CDR1 LGHDT and CDR2 YNNKEL (reference sequence).

V gene TRBV7-9 combines with J gene TRBJ2-4; D is possibly TRBD2 (6 bases). The CDR3 spans 15 residues. The V and J ends lost 0 bases and 8 bases respectively, with 14 bases between them. Germline V gene lookup returns CDR1 SEHNR and CDR2 FQNEAQ (reference sequence). The DNA for the CDR3 is TGTGCCAGCAGCTTAGCGCTAAAGGAGGGTCACATTCAGTACTTC. Protein: CASSLALKEGHIQYF.

This clone was seen only a few times. CDR3 protein: CASSSQPGQNTEAFF. CDR3 coding DNA: TGTGCCAGCTCATCGCAACCGGGACAGAACACTGAAGCTTTCTTT. This chain uses TRBV18 with TRBJ1-1; D is possibly TRBD1 (6 bases). The CDR3 is made up of 15 amino acids. Germline assignment: CDR1 KGHSH and CDR2 LQKENI. Between the trimmed V and J ends, which lost 5 bases and 1 base, there was a span of 14 bases.

The V and J genes are TRBV18 and TRBJ1-1; D is uncertain. The germline V and J ends were trimmed by 3 bases and 7 bases, with 9 bases remaining between them. Germline V lookup: CDR1 KGHSH, CDR2 LQKENI. The CDR3 has 12 amino acids. The CDR3 DNA reads TGTGCCAGCTCACCGGCCGGGATTGAAGCTTTCTTT. It yields the protein CASSPAGIEAFF.

The V and J genes are TRBV7-2 and TRBJ1-3; TRBD1 is a possible D gene (5 bases). This CDR3 has 15 residues. The V gene lost 2 bases and the J gene lost 4 bases, with 12 bases spanning the gap. Germline assignment: CDR1 SGHTA and CDR2 FQGNSA. CDR3 DNA sequence: TGTGCCAGCAGCTTATTTCGACAGCTCGGAAACACCATATATTTT. Residues: CASSLFRQLGNTIYF.

The chain's CDR3 is CASSLITGGIQETQYF. CDR3 in DNA: TGTGCCAGCAGCTTAATCACAGGCGGAATCCAAGAGACCCAGTACTTC. This chain links TRBV7-2 with TRBJ2-5; tentatively, D is TRBD1 (5 bases). The germline V gene encodes CDR1 SGHTA and CDR2 FQGNSA. The CDR3 has 16 amino acids. V lost 2 bases to trimming and J lost 1 base, with 14 bases between them. Filled out from reference TRBV7-2 and TRBJ2-5, the complete variable domain reads GAGVSQSPSNKVTEKGKDVELRCDPISGHTALYWYRQSLGQGLEFLIYFQGNSAPDKSGLPSDRFSAERTGGSVSTLTIQRTQQEDSAVYLCASSLITGGIQETQYFGPGTRLLVL.

The J gene is TRBJ1-1, the V gene TRBV2; TRBD1 agrees at 11 bases. Germline V gives CDR1 SNHLY, CDR2 FYNNEI. The CDR3 runs to 15 residues. V gave up 6 bases and J gave up 1 base; unmatched junction bases: 4. CDR3 sequence (DNA): TGTGCCAGCAGAGGGACAGGGGGGAGGAACACTGAAGCTTTCTTT. Its translation is CASRGTGGRNTEAFF.

This clone was seen a handful of times. The chain combines TRBV24-1 with TRBJ1-3; 9 positions agree with TRBD1. The trim removed 4 bases at V and 2 bases at J, leaving 2 bases unmatched. CDR3 length equals 15 residues. Per the germline V gene, CDR1 is KGHDR and CDR2 is SFDVKD. The CDR3 sequence is CATSEGQGTGNTIYF. CDR3 bases: TGTGCCACCAGTGAAGGACAGGGGACTGGAAACACCATATATTTT.

The CDR3 coding sequence is TGTGCCACCAGTGACCAAACCATCGACAGGTTCACTCTATACGAGCAGTACTTC. This gives the protein CATSDQTIDRFTLYEQYF. The V and J genes are TRBV24-1 and TRBJ2-7, with a possible D match to TRBD1 (6 bases). In germline, CDR1 is KGHDR, CDR2 SFDVKD. Trimming shortened V by 4 bases and J by 4 bases, and 25 bases separated the two germline ends. The CDR3 is made up of 18 amino acids.

This chain uses TRBV18 with TRBJ2-1; TRBD1 matches 7 bases. Germline V lookup: CDR1 KGHSH, CDR2 LQKENI. The V segment lost 1 base and the J segment 4 bases; nucleotides outside the gene matches: 7. The CDR3 is 16 residues long. The DNA for the CDR3 is TGTGCCAGCTCACCACGCAAGGGGGCAGGGTACAATGAGCAGTTCTTC. Amino acid sequence: CASSPRKGAGYNEQFF.

This chain connects TRBV5-5 to TRBJ2-7; possible D gene TRBD1, 6 bases. Germline CDR1 and CDR2: SGHKS and YYEKEE (reference sequence). This CDR3 is 14 amino acids long. Deletions cut 4 bases from V and 2 bases from J, with 13 bases between. The chain's CDR3 is CASSQPGVPYEQYV. CDR3 coding DNA: TGTGCCAGCAGCCAACCAGGGGTCCCCTACGAGCAGTACGTC.

The chain is built from TRBV27 and TRBJ2-5; 10 bases map to TRBD1. The CDR3 is 15 amino acids. The germline CDR1 and CDR2 sequences are MNHEY and SMNVEV (reference sequence). V shed 7 bases and J 4 bases; nucleotides not matched to a gene: 9. CDR3 coding DNA: TGTGCCAGCACCTTTTCCGACAGGGGGCGAGAGACCCAGTACTTC. It is translated as CASTFSDRGRETQYF.

The V and J genes are TRBV9 and TRBJ1-2, with 10 positions matching TRBD1. V shed 4 bases and J 4 bases; nucleotides not matched to a gene: 7. This CDR3 region has 15 residues. Germline V CDR1 and CDR2: SGDLS, YYNGEE. The CDR3 bases are TGTGCCAGCAGCCCCCGGACAGGGGGTAGCTATGGCTACACCTTC. Residues: CASSPRTGGSYGYTF.

The DNA for the CDR3 is TGCAGCGTTGTCACACTAGCGGGGGTTAGCACAGATACGCAGTATTTT. Protein sequence: CSVVTLAGVSTDTQYF. The rearrangement links TRBV29-1 to TRBJ2-3; 11 positions match TRBD2. V lost 4 bases and J lost 0; bases outside the gene matches: 6. The CDR3 loop spans 16 amino acids. Germline CDR1 and CDR2: SQVTM and ANQGSEA.